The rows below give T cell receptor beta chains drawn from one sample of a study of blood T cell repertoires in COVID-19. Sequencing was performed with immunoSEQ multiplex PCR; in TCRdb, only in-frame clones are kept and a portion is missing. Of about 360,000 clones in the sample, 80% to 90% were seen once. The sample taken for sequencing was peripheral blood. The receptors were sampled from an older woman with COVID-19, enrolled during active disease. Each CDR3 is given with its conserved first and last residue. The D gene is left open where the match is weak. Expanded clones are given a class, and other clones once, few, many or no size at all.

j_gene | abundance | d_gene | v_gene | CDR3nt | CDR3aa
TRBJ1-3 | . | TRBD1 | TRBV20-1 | TGCAGTGCTAGTTCAGGGGGCTCTGGAAACACCATATATTTT | CSASSGGSGNTIYF
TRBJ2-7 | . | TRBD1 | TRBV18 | TGTGCCAGCTCACCACCGACAGGGTCCTACGAGCAGTACTTC | CASSPPTGSYEQYF
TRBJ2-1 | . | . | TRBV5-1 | TGCGCCAGCAGCTTGGTTTCCCCCTCTTACAATGAGCAGTTCTTC | CASSLVSPSYNEQFF
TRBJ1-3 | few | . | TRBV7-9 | TGTGCCAGCAGCTTAGGCGGTCCATTCCTCGTGGGCACCATATATTTT | CASSLGGPFLVGTIYF
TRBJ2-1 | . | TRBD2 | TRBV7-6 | TGTGCCAGCAACTGGGGGGGGTCTAGCTACAATGAGCAGTTCTTC | CASNWGGSSYNEQFF
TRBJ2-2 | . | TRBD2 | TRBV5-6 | TGTGCCAGCAGCTTAATGGGAGGGTTGGCCGGGGAGCTGTTTTTT | CASSLMGGLAGELFF
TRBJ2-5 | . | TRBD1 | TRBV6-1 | TGTGCCAGCAGTGAAGGGGCAGGGGGCGCAGAGACCCAGTACTTC | CASSEGAGGAETQYF
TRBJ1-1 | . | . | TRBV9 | TGTGCCAGCAGCTCACCACAGGGTCGGAGCACTGAAGCTTTCTTT | CASSSPQGRSTEAFF
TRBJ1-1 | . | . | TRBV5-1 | TGCGCCAGCAGCTTGGGGGGCCGGTCGGGGGACACTGAAGCTTTCTTT | CASSLGGRSGDTEAFF
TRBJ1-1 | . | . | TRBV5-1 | TGCGCCAGCAGCCCGGCCCCCACAGAATGGAACACTGAAGCTTTCTTT | CASSPAPTEWNTEAFF
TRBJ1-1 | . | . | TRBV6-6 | TGTGCCAGCAGACGGCCGGGAAACACTGAAGCTTTCTTT | CASRRPGNTEAFF
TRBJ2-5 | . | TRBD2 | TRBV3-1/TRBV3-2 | TGTGCCAGCAGCCCCGAGCGGGGGGGGCAAGAGACCCAGTACTTC | CASSPERGGQETQYF
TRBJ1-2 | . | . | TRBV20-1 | TGCAGTGCTAGAGAATCCCGAGACTACACCTTC | CSARESRDYTF
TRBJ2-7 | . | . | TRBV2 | TGTGCCAGCACGGAGGGGGGGCGGTACGAGCAGTACTTC | CASTEGGRYEQYF
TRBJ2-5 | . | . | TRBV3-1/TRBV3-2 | TGTGCCAGCAGCCGGGGTCTGGGCGGGACCCAAGAGACCCAGTACTTC | CASSRGLGGTQETQYF
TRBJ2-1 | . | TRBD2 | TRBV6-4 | TGTGCCAGCAGCCCGAACCCTACTAGCGGAAACAATGAGCAGTTCTTC | CASSPNPTSGNNEQFF
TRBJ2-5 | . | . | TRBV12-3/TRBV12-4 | TGTGCCAGCAGTTTGAAGGGGGAAGAGACCCAGTACTTC | CASSLKGEETQYF
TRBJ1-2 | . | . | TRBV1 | TGCACCAGCAGCCAAAAGTCGCAGGGGCCTCCCTATGGCTACACCTTC | CTSSQKSQGPPYGYTF
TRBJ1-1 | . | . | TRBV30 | TGTGCCTGGAGCTCAGCAGGGAACACTGAAGCTTTCTTT | CAWSSAGNTEAFF
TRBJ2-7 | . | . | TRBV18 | TGTGCCAGCTCACCGGGGGTCTCGGGACAACGCTCCTACGAGCAGTACTTC | CASSPGVSGQRSYEQYF
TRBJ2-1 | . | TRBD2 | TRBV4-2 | TGTGCCAGCAGCCAAGGACTAGCAGCGGTCAATGAGCAGTTCTTC | CASSQGLAAVNEQFF
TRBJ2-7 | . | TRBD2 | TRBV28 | TGTGCCAGCATTCAAGCCCCGGGACTAGCGGGGGCTGATTACGAGCAGTACTTC | CASIQAPGLAGADYEQYF
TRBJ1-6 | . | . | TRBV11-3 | TGTGCCAGCAGCCCGGGGTTACTTTCACCCCTCCACTTT | CASSPGLLSPLHF
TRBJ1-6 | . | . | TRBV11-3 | TGTGCCAGCAGATCATCCGACAGGTTCTATAATTCACCCCTCCACTTT | CASRSSDRFYNSPLHF
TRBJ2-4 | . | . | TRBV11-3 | TGTGCCAGCACCGGGGGGCATGACAAAAACATTCAGTACTTC | CASTGGHDKNIQYF
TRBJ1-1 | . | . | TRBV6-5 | TGTGCCAGCACCGAGATCATGGGAGGTGAAGCTTTCTTT | CASTEIMGGEAFF
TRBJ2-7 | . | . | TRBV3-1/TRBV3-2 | TGTGCCAGCAGCCAAGATAGGGGGTTCTACGAGCAGTACTTC | CASSQDRGFYEQYF
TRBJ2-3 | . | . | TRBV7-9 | TGTGCCAGCAGCTTAGCAGCAACTGGCACAGATACGCAGTATTTT | CASSLAATGTDTQYF
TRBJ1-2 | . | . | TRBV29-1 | TGCAGCGTCCAGACACCTGGTGACGGCTACACCTTC | CSVQTPGDGYTF
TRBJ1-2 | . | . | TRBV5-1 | TGCGCCAGCAGCTTGGGCTGGGGGGAATTGGGCTATGGCTACACCTTC | CASSLGWGELGYGYTF
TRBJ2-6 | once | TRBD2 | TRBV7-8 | TGTGCCAGCAGCTCCAGTTGGGGGGGATCTGGGGCCAACGTCCTGACTTTC | CASSSSWGGSGANVLTF
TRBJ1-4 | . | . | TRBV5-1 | TGCGCCAGCAGCTTGGAGGGAAGGGGGAATGAAAAACTGTTTTTT | CASSLEGRGNEKLFF
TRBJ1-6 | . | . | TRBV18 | TGTGCCAGCTCACCCATTTCAGGGGAAGGTTCACCCCTCCACTTT | CASSPISGEGSPLHF
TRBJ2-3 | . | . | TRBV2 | TGTGCCAGCAGACCATCCGAGTTTGGTTCGCCAGATACGCAGTATTTT | CASRPSEFGSPDTQYF
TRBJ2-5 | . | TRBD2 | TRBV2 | TGTGCCAGCAGTGAATCCGGGACTAGCGGGGGTAAGACCCAGTACTTC | CASSESGTSGGKTQYF
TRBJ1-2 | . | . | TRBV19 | TGTGCCAGTAGTATAGTTCAACAGGGCTATGGCTACACCTTC | CASSIVQQGYGYTF
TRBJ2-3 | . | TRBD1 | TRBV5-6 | TGTGCCAGCACCTGGGACAGCTTTAACACAGATACGCAGTATTTT | CASTWDSFNTDTQYF
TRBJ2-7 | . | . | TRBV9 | TGTGCCAGCAGCGCAACAGGGTCGCTCGAGCAGTACTTC | CASSATGSLEQYF
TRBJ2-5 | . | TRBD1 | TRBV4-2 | TGTGCCAGCAGCCCTGCCGGGACAGGGGGAGAGGAGACCCAGTACTTC | CASSPAGTGGEETQYF
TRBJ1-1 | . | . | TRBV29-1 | TGCAGCGTCCAGACAGCACTGAACACTGAAGCTTTCTTT | CSVQTALNTEAFF
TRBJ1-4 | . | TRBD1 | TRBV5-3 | TGTGCCAAATCGACAGGGGAACGCGAAAAACTGTTTTTT | CAKSTGEREKLFF
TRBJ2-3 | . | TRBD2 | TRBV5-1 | TGCGCCAGCAGCTTTTTAGGGACTAGCGGGGGTGGTACGCAGTATTTT | CASSFLGTSGGGTQYF
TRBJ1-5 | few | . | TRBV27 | TGTGCCAGCACCCACCCGGTTAGCAATCAGCCCCAGCATTTT | CASTHPVSNQPQHF
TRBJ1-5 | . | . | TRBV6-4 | TGTGCCAGCAGTCCCTCAGGGGCCAATCAGCCCCAGCATTTT | CASSPSGANQPQHF
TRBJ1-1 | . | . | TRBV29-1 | TGCAGCGTGACCTCACCTCTCGGACTTGAAGCTTTCTTT | CSVTSPLGLEAFF